This T cell receptor beta chain was documented in a study of a mutant IDH1 vaccine in newly diagnosed glioma. Study overall: Most had both radiotherapy and temozolomide beforehand; others had only one. Study observations and caveats: Shifts in the top peripheral T cell clonotypes seemed unrelated to pseudoprogression.

Time point of the sample: baseline, week 1 (first vaccination visit). Treatment given: pre-vaccination baseline after standard-of-care therapy. Germline V gene data show CDR1 as MGHRA and CDR2 as YSYEKL. This CDR3 contains 11 residues. The method was immunoSEQ multiplex PCR; TCRdb's version includes in-frame clones alone and lacks a portion of them. The sample lists about 59,000 clones; more than 85% were seen once. Turning to this clone: No antigen is known for it. The junction shows a germline mismatch at one end, possibly a read error.

The sequenced sample was PBMCs, obtained from a glioma patient treated with radiotherapy, temozolomide or both. This chain joins TRBV4-1 and TRBJ1-2; D may be TRBD1 (5 bases). The TCR sequence derives from a man aged 45-65 years with glioma. The CDR3 sequence is CASSQGGRWGF. The CDR3 nucleotides read TGCGCCAGCAGCCAAGGGGGGAGGTGGGGGTTC.